This T cell receptor (beta chain) was sequenced during a study of T-cell memory formation after mild COVID-19. General study results and limits: CD4/CD8 balance held among clones contracting day 15 to 85, and later expanders leaned CD4+.

The authors produced TCR alpha and TCR beta cDNA libraries with sample barcodes and UMIs by 5'RACE using constant-segment primers. TCRdb fed the 5' RACE reads into MiXCR, producing one record per CDR3 protein. The profile covers some 150,000 distinct CDR3 sequences, with almost 25% appearing a single time and roughly a quarter taken by the ten largest. This clonotype was counted between two and nine times. The antigen remains unidentified. The sequence derives from an adult woman who had mild COVID-19 (a few samples of this study predate the infection). Cell type and time point are not known. The specimen was PBMCs or a T cell subset sorted from them (not recorded which).

The CDR3 spells CSARVQVLGAVDTEAFF. The CDR3 bases are TGCAGTGCTAGAGTACAGGTTCTCGGGGCGGTGGACACTGAAGCTTTCTTT. This chain uses TRBV20-1 with TRBJ1-1; TRBD1 might be the D (5 bases). The germline CDR1 and CDR2 sequences are DFQATT and SNEGSKA (reference sequence). Between the trimmed V and J ends, which lost 1 base and 3 bases, there was a span of 21 bases. The CDR3 runs to 17 residues.